Presented here are 13 T cell receptor beta chains from one specimen sequenced in a study of breast tumors, draining lymph nodes, adjacent tissues. Axillary draining lymph nodes of breast cancer patients supplied the node samples. TCRdb re-called the multiplex PCR reads through MiXCR, storing one row per CDR3 protein. The table has about 170,000 distinct CDR3 sequences, approximately 30% seen once. Material for sequencing was axillary lymph node tissue. The receptors shown here come from a female donor with breast cancer. Some clones in this sample may be carry-over from other donors' samples.

A word on this clonotype: The missing conserved phenylalanine or tryptophan at the end of this CDR3 makes a read error likely. The chain joins TRBV12-5 to TRBJ1-4, with TRBD1 matching 7 bases. The ends lost 9 bases at V and 0 bases at J; junction bases unmatched: 7. Germline V gene data show CDR1 as LGHNT and CDR2 as FRNRAP. The CDR3 sequence is 15 residues long. The CDR3 loop is CASSRGQSTNEKLFS. In nucleotides, the CDR3 is TGTGCTAGCAGTCGGGGACAGTCAACTAATGAAAAACTGTTTTCT.

The chain joins TRBV9 to TRBJ2-3, with D perhaps matching TRBD2 (6 bases). The CDR3 has 17 amino acids. From germline, CDR1 is SGDLS and CDR2 YYNGEE. Trimming shortened V by 4 bases and J by 0 bases, and 18 bases separated the two germline ends. The CDR3 is CASSSQLTSVSTDTQYF. The CDR3 DNA sequence: TGTGCCAGCAGCTCCCAACTGACTAGTGTTAGCACAGATACGCAGTATTTT.

This clonotype was recorded many times. The CDR3 region has the DNA TGCGCCAGCAGCCGGACAGGGGGGGCGGCCGGGGAGCTGTTTTTT. Translation: CASSRTGGAAGELFF. This chain joins TRBV10-1 and TRBJ2-2; TRBD1 agrees at 10 bases. J was trimmed by 6 bases and V by 6 bases; bases with no gene match: 7. Germline assignment: CDR1 WNHNN and CDR2 SYGVQD (reference sequence). This CDR3 is 15 amino acids long.

This clonotype was observed at least ten times. The genes are TRBV7-9 and TRBJ1-6; 7 positions match TRBD1. J gave up 8 bases and V 5 bases, and 6 bases lay outside the gene matches. Germline V lookup: CDR1 SEHNR, CDR2 FQNEAQ (reference sequence). This CDR3 contains 14 residues. The CDR3, as DNA: TGTGCCAGCAGCAGGACAGGAAGGGATTCACCCCTCCACTTT. Translated: CASSRTGRDSPLHF.

Points on this clonotype: An end of the junction does not agree with germline; a read error may underlie this. V and J are TRBV7-2 and TRBJ1-5; 7 bases fit TRBD1. CDR1 and CDR2 from the germline V gene are SGHTA and FQGNSA. This CDR3 contains 16 residues. CDR3 residues: CACSLVQTGVNQPQHF. The CDR3 DNA follows: TGTGCCTGCAGCCTAGTTCAAACAGGGGTCAATCAGCCCCAGCATTTT.

The rearrangement links TRBV11-3 to TRBJ2-6, with D perhaps being TRBD1 or TRBD2 (6 bases each). Per germline, CDR1 SGHNT and CDR2 YENEEA. V was clipped by 1 base and J by 2 bases, with 27 bases between them. The CDR3 is 22 amino acids. CDR3 DNA: TGTGCCAGCAGCTTAGTGATGAGTGGAGGGGGATATTGGGGCCCTGGGGCCAACGTCCTGACTTTC. Translation gives CASSLVMSGGGYWGPGANVLTF.

This clonotype was recorded at least ten times. A read error may account for a junction end that differs from germline. The rearrangement uses TRBV7-2 and TRBJ1-3; 8 positions agree with TRBD1. Per germline, CDR1 SGHTA and CDR2 FQGNSA. The CDR3 totals 17 residues. The CDR3 is CASSSAPGTGSGNPIYF. The CDR3 DNA reads TGTGCCAGCAGTTCAGCCCCCGGGACAGGCTCCGGAAACCCCATATATTTT.

This clonotype was picked up a small number of times. V gene TRBV20-1 combines with J gene TRBJ1-1, with 10 bases aligning to TRBD1. Germline V gene lookup returns CDR1 DFQATT and CDR2 SNEGSKA (reference sequence). The CDR3 totals 14 residues. Written as DNA, the CDR3 is TGCAGGGGGGGGACAGGGGACTCGAACACTGAAGCTTTCTTT. The encoded protein is CRGGTGDSNTEAFF.

This clonotype was recorded at least ten times. V is TRBV12-3 or TRBV12-4 and J is TRBJ1-6; D is unclear. Trimming shortened V by 5 bases and J by 14 bases, and 13 bases separated the two germline ends. This CDR3 spans 12 amino acids. CDR3 residues: CASSDRLSALHF. The CDR3, as DNA: TGTGCCAGCAGTGACCGGTTATCGGCCCTCCACTTT.

The sample holds many counts of this clonotype. The chain carries TRBV7-2 and TRBJ1-2; D unclear. V was pared by 9 bases and J by 0 bases, with 17 bases between. In germline, CDR1 is SGHTA, CDR2 FQGNSA. The CDR3 has 15 residues. The chain's CDR3 is CASTGLNEANYGYTF. CDR3 coding DNA: TGTGCCAGTACGGGCCTAAATGAAGCTAACTATGGCTACACCTTC.

This clonotype has just a few counts. The gene calls are TRBV12-3 or TRBV12-4 and TRBJ2-3; D is undetermined. This CDR3 region has 11 residues. V was shortened by 1 base and J by 8 bases, with 4 bases between the two germline ends. The CDR3 protein is CASSLVGTQYF. The CDR3 DNA is TGTGCCAGCAGTTTAGTAGGTACGCAGTATTTT.

The sample holds many counts of this clonotype. The chain joins TRBV18 to TRBJ1-5, with TRBD1 matching 7 bases. Unmatched junction bases numbered 3, after V lost 4 bases and J lost 3 bases. This CDR3 contains 14 residues. Germline V CDR1 and CDR2: KGHSH, LQKENI. The CDR3 region is CASSQTGFNQPQHF. Here the CDR3 DNA reads TGTGCCAGCTCACAGACAGGGTTCAATCAGCCCCAGCATTTT.

Ten or more counts support this clonotype. The V call is TRBV11-2, the J call TRBJ2-1; D is tentatively TRBD1 or TRBD2 (5 bases each). CDR3 length equals 16 residues. Trimming removed 4 bases from V and 1 base from J, with 14 bases in between. CDR1 is SGHAT and CDR2 is FQNNGV in the germline V gene. The CDR3 DNA reads TGTGCCAGCAGCTCCGCGAGCTGGGGGTCCTACAATGAGCAGTTCTTC. Protein product: CASSSASWGSYNEQFF. The variable domain in full, with the rest retrieved from reference TRBV11-2 and TRBJ2-1, is EAGVAQSPRYKIIEKRQSVAFWCNPISGHATLYWYQQILGQGPKLLIQFQNNGVVDDSQLPKDRFSAERLKGVDSTLKIQPAKLEDSAVYLCASSSASWGSYNEQFFGPGTRLTVL.